This is a list of T cell receptor beta chains from one sample in a study of T cell responses to AZD1222 COVID-19 vaccine. The method was immunoSEQ multiplex PCR; TCRdb's version includes in-frame clones alone and lacks a portion of them. Of about 54,000 clones in the sample, more than 80% are singletons; the top ten hold around 15%. The source material was peripheral blood, sampled 28 days after the second AZD1222 dose. All receptors derive from an adult who received the AZD1222 COVID-19 vaccine. The conserved cysteine and the conserved F or W are not part of the CDR3 here. Clone size is given for some rows only: seen once, a few or many times, or a class if the clone is expanded.

clone_size	v_call	j_call	cdr3_aa
-	TRBV21-1	TRBJ2-1	ASSKEGGAAHPSYNEQF
-	TRBV15	TRBJ2-2	ATSRDILAGVGGELF
-	TRBV19	TRBJ2-3	ASSIGGTDTQY
-	TRBV10-3	TRBJ2-1	AIQTGLAGEQF
-	TRBV27	TRBJ1-5	ASSLNTGTINHQPQH
-	TRBV7-4	TRBJ1-5	ASSPHGGLGQPQH
-	TRBV21-1	TRBJ2-1	ASSRLKGPTNNEQF
-	TRBV29-1	TRBJ2-7	SVRGLAGDGQY
-	TRBV7-9	TRBJ2-4	ASSSYSQRAKNIQY
-	TRBV7-3	TRBJ2-5	ASSPGPSETQY
once	TRBV12-3/TRBV12-4	TRBJ1-2	ASSLGPYYGYT
-	TRBV15	TRBJ1-2	ATSRDLQKGDYGYT
-	TRBV7-2	TRBJ2-3	AGSRDTSGVDTQY
-	TRBV19	TRBJ1-2	ASSMGMRTTSYWDYGYT
-	TRBV19	TRBJ1-1	ASSDQPNTEAF
-	TRBV6-5	TRBJ2-7	AGRTGGMDEQY
-	TRBV19	TRBJ2-3	ASSISSSGSTTDTQY
-	TRBV30	TRBJ2-7	AWSGLAGGEQY
-	TRBV30	TRBJ1-6	AWSVRRSGGNSPLH
-	TRBV7-8	TRBJ2-1	ASSLDGPLDEQF
once	TRBV2	TRBJ2-1	ASSEVSGTYNEQF
-	TRBV21-1	TRBJ2-1	ASDTSGRKLISSYNEQF
-	TRBV30	TRBJ2-7	AWSKSGGGYEQY
-	TRBV12-3/TRBV12-4	TRBJ2-3	ASRPTSTDTQY
once	TRBV7-9	TRBJ1-6	ASSLSGDSPLH
-	TRBV7-2	TRBJ1-2	ASSSAGTGFNGYT
-	TRBV6-5	TRBJ2-1	ASSYSGNEQF
-	TRBV5-6	TRBJ2-7	ASSLLRGWGGVDYEQY
-	TRBV7-2	TRBJ1-3	ASSLRWRNSGNTIY
few	TRBV10-1	TRBJ2-3	ASSESYRDTDTQY
-	TRBV2	TRBJ1-5	ASAPAGADRDQPQH
-	TRBV11-2	TRBJ2-7	ASSRSGTITSYEQY
-	TRBV12-3/TRBV12-4	TRBJ2-7	ASLGDKVYEQY
once	TRBV7-9	TRBJ2-3	ASSFTGQRTDTQY
-	TRBV11-1	TRBJ2-2	ASKGSGSNTGELF
-	TRBV29-1	TRBJ1-5	SVKTISNQPQH
-	TRBV11-1	TRBJ2-1	ASSSLGGEPYNEQF
-	TRBV18	TRBJ2-1	ASSPQASYNEQF
-	TRBV7-2	TRBJ1-1	ASSPTPGVGTEAF
few	TRBV7-9	TRBJ1-1	ASSLGTMNTEAF
-	TRBV6-5	TRBJ2-7	ASSYSFLGNYEQY
-	TRBV11-2	TRBJ1-1	ASSLFGFVNTEAF
-	TRBV2	TRBJ1-5	VWTQASNQPQH
-	TRBV5-4	TRBJ1-4	ASSREENEKLF
-	TRBV7-3	TRBJ1-6	ANSLMGGRNSPLH
-	TRBV30	TRBJ2-6	AWTTGSGANVLT
-	TRBV27	TRBJ2-3	ASSSPGAPGTDTQY
-	TRBV4-2	TRBJ2-1	ASSQERGGYEQF
-	TRBV12-3/TRBV12-4	TRBJ1-1	ASSFESTEAF
-	TRBV18	TRBJ2-3	ASSPPTSGLLSTDTQY
-	TRBV7-9	TRBJ2-1	ASSLWENNEQF
-	TRBV7-3	TRBJ1-1	ASSIQHRNTEAF
-	TRBV28	TRBJ1-5	ASSPQMGNQPQH
-	TRBV5-4	TRBJ1-4	ASSLAGTNEKLF
-	TRBV12-3/TRBV12-4	TRBJ2-1	ASSLRGNSEQF